This TCR beta chain was profiled in a study of a mutant IDH1 vaccine in newly diagnosed glioma. Overall study context: Radiotherapy, temozolomide, or both had been given previously, and both were given to most.

Germline CDR1 is GTSNPN and CDR2 is SVGIG (reference sequence). The CDR3 is 17 residues long. The ends were cut back, 2 bases at V and 4 bases at J, with 21 bases in the middle. A few counts support this clone. Antigen specificity is unknown. Method: immunoSEQ multiplex PCR; TCRdb's copy keeps in-frame clones and lacks some. This repertoire shows 50,000 to 65,000 clones, about 74% found once; its top ten account for roughly 1.9%. Time point indicated: baseline, week 1 (first vaccination visit). The treatment here: pre-vaccination baseline after standard-of-care therapy. Regarding the study as a whole: Vaccine-induced immune responses occurred in approximately 93% of patients.

This TCR came from a middle-aged woman with glioma. The chain links TRBV30 to TRBJ1-5, with D perhaps matching TRBD1 (6 bases). This sample comprised PBMCs, obtained from a glioma patient treated with radiotherapy, temozolomide or both. CDR3 DNA: TGTGCCTGGAGTAAAGGGACATATAGTTCGGGAAATCAGCCCCAGCATTTT. Its protein product is CAWSKGTYSSGNQPQHF. Together with reference TRBV30 and TRBJ1-5, the CDR3 gives the full variable domain: SQTIHQWPATLVQPVGSPLSLECTVEGTSNPNLYWYRQAAGRGLQLLFYSVGIGQISSEVPQNLSASRPQDRQFILSSKKLLLSDSGFYLCAWSKGTYSSGNQPQHFGDGTRLSIL.